The 8 T cell receptor beta chains below were found in one sample sequenced in a study of blood T cell repertoires in COVID-19. Only in-frame clones appear in the TCRdb table, and some are missing; sequencing was by immunoSEQ multiplex PCR. The table has around 60,000 clones, over 75% seen once. Specimen: peripheral blood. These TCRs come from a man older than 75 with active or convalescent COVID-19.

This clone has just a few counts. V usage is TRBV4-1 and J usage is TRBJ2-3, with TRBD2 matching over 11 bases. With V trimmed by 0 bases and J by 5 bases, 10 bases remained unmatched. The germline CDR1 and CDR2 sequences are MGHRA and YSYEKL. CDR3 length: 18 residues. CDR3 residues: CASSQDKLAGGQGDTQYF. The CDR3, as DNA: TGCGCCAGCAGCCAAGATAAATTAGCGGGGGGGCAGGGAGATACGCAGTATTTT.

The V gene is TRBV28, the J gene TRBJ1-2; D call uncertain. Germline CDR1 is MDHEN and CDR2 is SYDVKM. Between the trimmed V and J ends, which lost 5 bases and 4 bases, there was a span of 8 bases. The CDR3 contains 12 residues. The CDR3 sequence: CASSGSSYGYTF. The CDR3 bases are TGTGCCAGCAGTGGGAGTTCCTATGGCTACACCTTC.

The chain links TRBV5-1 to TRBJ2-1; D possibly corresponds to TRBD2 (5 bases). The V gene's germline CDR1 is SGHRS and CDR2 YFSETQ. Trimming took off 0 bases at V and 0 bases at J, with 7 bases between the two ends. This CDR3 is built from 15 residues. CDR3 loop: CASSLVAGSYNEQFF. In DNA form, the CDR3 reads TGCGCCAGCAGCTTGGTGGCGGGCTCCTACAATGAGCAGTTCTTC.

The V gene is TRBV5-1, the J gene TRBJ1-6, with D possibly being TRBD1 (6 bases). V shed 2 bases and J shed 5 bases, with 17 bases lying between them. The CDR3 length is 17 residues. Germline values: CDR1 SGHRS, CDR2 YFSETQ. The CDR3 DNA reads as TGCGCCAGCAGCTTTACTACCGGGACACGGGATAATTCACCCCTCCACTTT. As protein: CASSFTTGTRDNSPLHF.

This chain links TRBV13 with TRBJ2-7; 9 bases agree with TRBD1. Germline CDR1 PRHDT, CDR2 FYEKMQ (reference sequence). V was pared by 3 bases and J by 2 bases, with 5 bases of the junction left unmatched. There are 15 residues in the CDR3. The CDR3 nucleotides read TGTGCCAGCAGCTTCCGGTGGGACAGGGCCTACGAGCAGTACTTC. Translating it yields CASSFRWDRAYEQYF.

CDR3 loop: CASSPTSVETQYF. CDR3 nucleotide sequence: TGTGCCAGCTCGCCTACTAGTGTGGAGACCCAGTACTTC. The genes are TRBV18 and TRBJ2-5; possibly TRBD2 for D (5 bases). This CDR3 is built from 13 residues. V gave up 6 bases and J gave up 5 bases, with 13 bases separating them. Per the germline V gene, CDR1 is KGHSH and CDR2 is LQKENI.

The rearrangement links TRBV7-3 to TRBJ2-6; 7 nucleotides match TRBD1. This CDR3 is 17 amino acids long. Looked up from germline, CDR1 is SGHTA and CDR2 is FQGTGA. The V and J ends lost 5 bases and 1 base, in that order; junction bases with no gene match: 8. CDR3 nucleotides: TGTGCCAGCAGCCAACGGAAGGACAGGTCTGGGGCCAACGTCCTGACTTTC. It is translated as CASSQRKDRSGANVLTF.

This clone appeared once. The J gene is TRBJ1-2, the V gene TRBV9; a possible D gene is TRBD1 (6 bases). This CDR3 has 14 residues. In germline, CDR1 is SGDLS, CDR2 YYNGEE. V lost 5 bases and J 6 bases, leaving 17 bases between the germline ends. The CDR3 nucleotides read TGTGCCAGCAGGGGGGCATTTAGTCTAGATGGCTACACCTTC. This encodes CASRGAFSLDGYTF. Full variable domain (outside the CDR3, taken from reference TRBV9 and TRBJ1-2): DSGVTQTPKHLITATGQRVTLRCSPRSGDLSVYWYQQSLDQGLQFLIQYYNGEERAKGNILERFSAQQFPDLHSELNLSSLELGDSALYFCASRGAFSLDGYTFGSGTRLTVV.